This TCR beta chain appears in the sequencing data of a study of T cells after posttransplantation cyclophosphamide. In regard to this clone: Antigen specificity is unknown.

Regarding the study as a whole: Donor CD8+ memory clones often dominated recipient blood repertoires at later times.

Generated by immunoSEQ multiplex PCR, the TCRdb table keeps only in-frame clones and is missing some. Altogether just over 65,000 clones are present, around 95% being singletons, with the ten largest covering roughly 2.9%. CDR1 is LGHNT, CDR2 FRNRAP, per germline. This CDR3 is built from 14 residues. J gave up 0 bases and V 6 bases, and 5 bases lay outside the gene matches. The specimen was PBMCs. The TCR comes from a woman in her twenties or thirties in good health and a related stem cell transplant donor. The V call is TRBV12-5, the J call TRBJ2-7; TRBD1 aligns across 7 bases. CDR3 DNA sequence: TGTGCTAGTGGGACAGGGCATCCCTCCTACGAGCAGTACTTC. Translation gives CASGTGHPSYEQYF.